The T cell receptor beta chain under discussion was sequenced for a study of identical twins. This clonotype came up many times. Antigen: not known. General study findings and limits: Conclusions relied on cross-sectional statistical analysis, not following the same donors.

Germline V gene data show CDR1 as SGHAT and CDR2 as FQNNGV. The length of the CDR3 is 15 residues. Germline trimming cut 2 bases from V and 2 bases from J; bases unmatched to any gene: 5. Unique molecular identifiers were in the cDNA, with template-switch universal primer binding. Each CDR3 protein is one row after TCRdb ran MiXCR on the 5' RACE reads. The sample holds about 700,000 distinct CDR3 sequences, 6% to 6.5% seen once. This chain links TRBV11-2 with TRBJ2-7; 8 bases fit TRBD1. The sequencing input was naive T cells sorted from blood. The TCR originated in a man aged 18-30 years in good health. In DNA form, the CDR3 reads TGTGCCAGCAGCTTATCCAGGGGGCCTACCTACGAGCAGTACGTC. Residues: CASSLSRGPTYEQYV.